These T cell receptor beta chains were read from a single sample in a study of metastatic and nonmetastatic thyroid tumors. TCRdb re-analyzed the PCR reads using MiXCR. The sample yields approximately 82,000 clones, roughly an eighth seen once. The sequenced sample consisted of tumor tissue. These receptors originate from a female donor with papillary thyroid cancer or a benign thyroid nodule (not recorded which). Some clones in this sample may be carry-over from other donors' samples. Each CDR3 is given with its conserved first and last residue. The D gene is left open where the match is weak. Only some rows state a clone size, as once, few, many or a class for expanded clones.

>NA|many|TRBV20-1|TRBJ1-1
TGCAGTGTCGAGACAGTGAACACTGAAGCTTTCTTT
CSVETVNTEAFF
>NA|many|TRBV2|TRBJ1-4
TGTGCCAGCAAAATCCTACAGGGTGAAAAACTGTTTTTT
CASKILQGEKLFF
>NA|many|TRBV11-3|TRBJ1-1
TGTGCCAGCAGCCACGGGGATAACACTGAAGCTTTCTTT
CASSHGDNTEAFF
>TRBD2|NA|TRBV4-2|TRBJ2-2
TGTGCCAGCAGCCAACTAGCGGGAGACACCGGGGAGCTGTTTTTT
CASSQLAGDTGELFF
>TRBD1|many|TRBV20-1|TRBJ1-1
TGCAGTGCTAGAGAACAGACAGGGCGGACTGAAGCTTTCTTT
CSAREQTGRTEAFF
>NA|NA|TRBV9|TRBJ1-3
TGTGCCAGCAGCGTCGGGCGGGGCTCTCGAAACACCATATATTTT
CASSVGRGSRNTIYF
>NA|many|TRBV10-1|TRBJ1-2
TGCGCCAGCAGTGAGTCTGTGGTCAGTGGCTACACCTTC
CASSESVVSGYTF
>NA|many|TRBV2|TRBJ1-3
TGTGCCAGCAAGGAACTCTCTGGAAACACCATATATTTT
CASKELSGNTIYF
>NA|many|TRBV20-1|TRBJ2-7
TGCAGTGCTAGAGGTCCCCAGGGGGGCCACGAGCAGTACTTC
CSARGPQGGHEQYF
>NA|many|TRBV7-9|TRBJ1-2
TGTGCCAGCAGCTTAGACGGCAGAGCCTATGGCTACACCTTC
CASSLDGRAYGYTF
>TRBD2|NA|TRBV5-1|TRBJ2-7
TGCGCCAGCAGCTCCGGGACTAGAGCCCCCTACGAGCAGTACTTC
CASSSGTRAPYEQYF
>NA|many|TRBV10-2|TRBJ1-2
TGCGCCAGCAGTGGTGCAGCTAACTATGGCTACACCTTC
CASSGAANYGYTF
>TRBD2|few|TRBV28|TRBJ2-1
TGTGCCAGTAGTACGAGGGGTCCGCGACTAGCGGGAGGTCATGAGCAGTTCTTC
CASSTRGPRLAGGHEQFF
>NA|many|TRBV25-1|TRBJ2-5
TGTGCCAGCAGTGCCAAAACAACCCAGTACTTC
CASSAKTTQYF
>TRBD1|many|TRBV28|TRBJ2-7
TGTGCCAGCAGGCCACAGGGGTACGAGCAGTACTTC
CASRPQGYEQYF
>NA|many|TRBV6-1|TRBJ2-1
TGTGCCAGCAGCTCCTCAGGGGGAGGCTCCTACAATGAGCAGTTCTTC
CASSSSGGGSYNEQFF
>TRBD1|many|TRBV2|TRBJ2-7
TGTGCCAGCAATCCAACCTACAGGGGTCGCTACTACGAGCAGTACTTC
CASNPTYRGRYYEQYF
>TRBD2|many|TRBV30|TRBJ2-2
TGTGCCTGGAGTGGGACTAGCGGGAGGGCCGTCACCGGGGAGCTGTTTTTT
CAWSGTSGRAVTGELFF
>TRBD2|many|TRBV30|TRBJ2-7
TGTGCCTGGGGGCTAGCGGACTACGAGCAGTACTTC
CAWGLADYEQYF
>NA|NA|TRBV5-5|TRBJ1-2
TGTGCCAGCAGCTTTAAGGGGGAAGTTGGCTACACCTTC
CASSFKGEVGYTF
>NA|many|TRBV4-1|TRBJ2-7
TGCGCCAGCAGCCAAGATTGGGGGAGCCTCTACGAGCAGTACTTC
CASSQDWGSLYEQYF
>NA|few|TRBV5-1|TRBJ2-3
TGCGCCAGCAGCTTTGTCTCCCGAGGTGCCCACACAGATACGCAGTATTTT
CASSFVSRGAHTDTQYF
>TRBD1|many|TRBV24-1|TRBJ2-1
TGTGCCACCAGTGATTGGACAGGGGGCAATGAGCAGTTCTTC
CATSDWTGGNEQFF
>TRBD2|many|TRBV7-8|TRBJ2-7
TGTGCCAGCAGCTTAGGCGGACTAGCGGACTACGAGCAGTACTTC
CASSLGGLADYEQYF
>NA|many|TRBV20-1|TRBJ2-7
TGCAGTGCTAGAGAACCGGCGGGATTCTCCTACGAGCAGTACTTC
CSAREPAGFSYEQYF
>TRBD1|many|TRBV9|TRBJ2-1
TGTGCCAGCAGCGTAGGACAGGGGCTCTCCAATGAGCAGTTCTTC
CASSVGQGLSNEQFF
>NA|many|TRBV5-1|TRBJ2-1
TGCGCCAGCACTCCTACAGGGTATAATGAGCAGTTCTTC
CASTPTGYNEQFF
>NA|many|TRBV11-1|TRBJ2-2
TGTGCCAGCAGCTTAGCGCGAACGGGGGCGAACACCGGGGAGCTGTTTTTT
CASSLARTGANTGELFF
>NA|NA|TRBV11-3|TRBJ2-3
TGTGCCAGCAGTCCCGGCCGGAGCACAGATACGCAGTATTTT
CASSPGRSTDTQYF
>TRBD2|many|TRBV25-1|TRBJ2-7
TGTGCCAGCGGCCTAGCGGGGGAGCAGTACTTC
CASGLAGEQYF
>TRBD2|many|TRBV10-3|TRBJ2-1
TGTGCCATCAGTGAGTCAAGGACTAGCGGGTCGCACAATGAGCAGTTCTTC
CAISESRTSGSHNEQFF
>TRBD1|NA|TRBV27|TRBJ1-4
TGTGCCAGCAGTTTATTCGGGACAGGATATGAAAACCTGTTTTTT
CASSLFGTGYENLFF
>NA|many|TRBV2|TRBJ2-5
TGTGCCAGCTCCCCCGGCCTCCGGCAAGAGACCCAGTACTTC
CASSPGLRQETQYF
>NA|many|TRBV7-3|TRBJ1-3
TGTGCCAGCAGCTTAAATGGGGGTTATGGAAACACCATATATTTT
CASSLNGGYGNTIYF
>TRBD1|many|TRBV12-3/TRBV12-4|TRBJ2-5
TGTGCCAGCAGTCCCAACAGGGGGCAAGAGACCCAGTACTTC
CASSPNRGQETQYF
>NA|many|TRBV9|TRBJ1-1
TGTGCCAGCAGCGTAGGGGAAACCCTAACTGAAGCTTTCTTT
CASSVGETLTEAFF
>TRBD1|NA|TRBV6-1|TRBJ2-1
TGTGCCAGCAGTGCCGGGACAGACCACAATGAGCAGTTCTTC
CASSAGTDHNEQFF
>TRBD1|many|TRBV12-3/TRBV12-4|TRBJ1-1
TGTGCCAGCAGACTATGGGGGAATAGGGGGCGAGGTGACACTGAAGCTTTCTTT
CASRLWGNRGRGDTEAFF
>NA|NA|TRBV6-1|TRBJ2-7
TGTGCCAGCAGTGAAGGAGCAATGACAGGTATAACCTACGAGCAGTACTTC
CASSEGAMTGITYEQYF